A single sample gave rise to the 25 T cell receptor beta chains below, sequenced in a study of T cell clonotyping in hematopoietic cell transplantation (dated by TCRdb to 2020 to 2023). To prepare the library, the immunoSEQ multiplex PCR assay was applied. Sourced from immuneACCESS, this table was stored by TCRdb with only in-frame sequences that have V and J called. A share of the clones is absent; for the studies checked, an unresolved V gene accounts for under half, and the remainder has no known explanation. This sample gives over 10,000 clones in total; approximately 88% of them show up just once. Approximately 15% of the sample is taken by the ten largest. Per the publication, the time point label means: recipient sample about 28 days before transplant, after cytoreduction. The specimen comprised peripheral blood mononuclear cells, sampled before stem cell transplant. These TCRs come from a man aged 60-69 years with acute myeloid leukemia. Some clones in this sample may be carry-over from other donors' samples.

This chain joins TRBV28 and TRBJ2-7, with 8 bases that match TRBD1. V lost 8 bases to trimming and J lost 3 bases; unmatched junction nucleotides: 9. The germline V gene has CDR1 MDHEN and CDR2 SYDVKM. The CDR3 covers 14 residues. CDR3 sequence: CASLDRGGRYEQYF. CDR3 DNA: TGTGCCAGCCTCGACAGGGGCGGTCGCTACGAGCAGTACTTC.

V gene TRBV5-1 combines with J gene TRBJ2-3; 7 bases agree with TRBD1. The CDR3 runs to 15 residues. V gave up 3 bases and J gave up 3 bases; unmatched junction bases: 7. The germline CDR1 and CDR2 sequences are SGHRS and YFSETQ. The chain's CDR3 is CASSYRQGPTDTQYF. For the CDR3, the DNA is TGCGCCAGCAGCTATAGACAGGGTCCGACAGATACGCAGTATTTT.

The chain uses TRBV9 and TRBJ1-2; D gene ambiguous. Germline assignment: CDR1 SGDLS and CDR2 YYNGEE. CDR3 length: 15 residues. Trimming took 0 bases from V and 2 from J, leaving 11 bases between them. Here the CDR3 DNA reads TGTGCCAGCAGCGTAGCCGCAGGATCCAACTATGGCTACACCTTC. Its protein is CASSVAAGSNYGYTF.

The genes are TRBV19 and TRBJ1-6; D remains unclear. With 6 bases removed from V and 2 bases from J, the gap between germline ends came to 14 bases. This CDR3 has 16 amino acids. Germline loops: CDR1 LNHDA, CDR2 SQIVND (reference sequence). The CDR3 spells CASSLTGYTYNSPLHF. DNA for the CDR3: TGTGCCAGTAGCCTCACCGGCTATACCTATAATTCACCCCTCCACTTT.

The chain has TRBV7-9 and TRBJ1-2; D might be TRBD1 (5 bases). With 0 bases removed from V and 8 bases from J, the gap between germline ends came to 10 bases. The CDR3 consists of 13 residues. Germline CDR1 is SEHNR and CDR2 is FQNEAQ (reference sequence). The CDR3 loop is CASSLATRGGYTF. CDR3 DNA: TGTGCCAGCAGCTTAGCGACCCGGGGGGGCTACACCTTC.

V usage is TRBV6-1 and J usage is TRBJ1-5; possibly TRBD1 for D (5 bases). The CDR3 extends over 14 amino acids. The V end was cut by 9 bases, the J end by 4 bases, with 16 bases between. Germline V gives CDR1 MNHNS, CDR2 SASEGT. The CDR3 DNA sequence: TGTGCCAGTTGGGGGAGGCGGCCTAATCAGCCCCAGCATTTT. Amino acids: CASWGRRPNQPQHF.

The chain combines TRBV27 with TRBJ2-7, with TRBD1 matching over 7 bases. The CDR3 is 14 residues long. The junction had 11 bases not matched to a gene; V was cut back by 5 bases and J by 7 bases. Germline loops: CDR1 MNHEY, CDR2 SMNVEV (reference sequence). The CDR3 DNA reads as TGTGCCAGCAGTCTCGACCGGGACAGACTAGAGCAGTACTTC. Encoded protein: CASSLDRDRLEQYF.

V usage is TRBV28 and J usage is TRBJ1-2, with TRBD1 as a possible D gene (6 bases). The V end was cut by 6 bases, the J end by 4 bases, with 18 bases between. Per the germline V gene, CDR1 is MDHEN and CDR2 is SYDVKM. The CDR3 contains 15 residues. This CDR3 reads CASSLGAGATYGYTF. In nucleotides, the CDR3 is TGTGCCAGCAGCTTGGGGGCAGGGGCGACCTATGGCTACACCTTC.

V gene TRBV30 combines with J gene TRBJ1-5, with 12 positions matching TRBD1. Germline V lookup: CDR1 GTSNPN, CDR2 SVGIG (reference sequence). Trimming removed 1 base from V and 6 bases from J; junction bases left unmatched: 4. The CDR3 totals 15 residues. The CDR3 coding sequence is TGTGCCTGGAGTGCCCTGGGACAGGGGGCTCAGCCCCAGCATTTT. Protein product: CAWSALGQGAQPQHF.

On this clone: An end of the junction does not agree with germline; a read error may underlie this. The V gene is TRBV15, the J gene TRBJ1-1; a possible D gene is TRBD1 (6 bases). The CDR3 consists of 16 residues. From germline, CDR1 is LNHNV and CDR2 YYDKDF (reference sequence). The CDR3 nucleotides read TGTGCCACCAGGAGAGTTGGGGCCGGGGGCGCGGGTGAAGCTTTCTTT. Amino acids: CATRRVGAGGAGEAFF.

V gene TRBV19 combines with J gene TRBJ1-2; TRBD1 matches at 10 bases. In germline, CDR1 is LNHDA, CDR2 SQIVND (reference sequence). The trim removed 6 bases at V and 7 bases at J, leaving 8 bases unmatched. CDR3 length: 14 amino acids. The chain's CDR3 is CASRVGQGLLGYTF. CDR3 DNA: TGTGCCAGTAGGGTGGGACAGGGGTTGCTTGGCTACACCTTC.

The chain has TRBV2 and TRBJ1-1; 8 nucleotides line up with TRBD1. The CDR3 is made up of 16 amino acids. The V gene end was trimmed by 7 bases and the J gene end by 1 base; junction bases not matched to a gene: 11. Germline assignment: CDR1 SNHLY and CDR2 FYNNEI. In DNA, the CDR3 is TGTGCCAGCATCCCAACCTGGACAGGGACGAACACTGAAGCTTTCTTT. As protein: CASIPTWTGTNTEAFF.

The chain recombines TRBV18 with TRBJ2-3, with D unclear. The ends were cut back, 4 bases at V and 0 bases at J, with 8 bases in the middle. Germline CDR1 and CDR2: KGHSH and LQKENI. The CDR3 runs 14 residues. The CDR3 coding sequence is TGTGCCAGCTCACACCAGGTTAGCACAGATACGCAGTATTTT. This translates into CASSHQVSTDTQYF.

The rearrangement joins TRBV5-4 to TRBJ1-1; D is undetermined. The CDR3 is 14 residues long. Germline V gene sequence: CDR1 SGHNT, CDR2 YYREEE (reference sequence). With 6 bases removed from V and 1 base from J, the gap between germline ends came to 13 bases. Here the CDR3 DNA reads TGTGCCAGCACCCGAACTACAGCGAACACTGAAGCTTTCTTT. Protein product: CASTRTTANTEAFF.

The rearrangement joins TRBV4-3 to TRBJ1-2, with 7 nucleotides matching TRBD1. Germline lookup yields CDR1 LGHNA and CDR2 YSLEER. The trim removed 0 bases at V and 4 bases at J, leaving 5 bases unmatched. CDR3 size: 15 residues. The DNA of the CDR3 is TGCGCCAGCAGCCAAGAGACAGGGTACGGCTATGGCTACACCTTC. Translated: CASSQETGYGYGYTF.

This chain joins TRBV7-3 and TRBJ2-5; the D is unclear. The V gene lost 2 bases and the J gene lost 5 bases, with 9 bases spanning the gap. The germline CDR1 and CDR2 sequences are SGHTA and FQGTGA. The length of the CDR3 is 13 residues. DNA for the CDR3: TGTGCCAGCAGCTTATCCAGCCAGGAGACCCAGTACTTC. As protein: CASSLSSQETQYF.

This clone was picked up one time. This chain connects TRBV9 to TRBJ1-1; weak D call: TRBD1 (5 bases). The CDR3 covers 13 residues. Trimming shortened V by 4 bases and J by 2 bases, and 9 bases separated the two germline ends. Germline-derived CDR1 and CDR2 are SGDLS and YYNGEE. CDR3 loop: CASSRDGNTEAFF. The CDR3 nucleotides are TGTGCCAGCAGCCGGGACGGTAACACTGAAGCTTTCTTT.

The chain recombines TRBV7-8 with TRBJ2-7; 8 positions match TRBD2. Germline CDR1 and CDR2: SGHVS and FQNEAQ. V lost 1 base and J lost 3; bases outside the gene matches: 14. The CDR3 runs to 18 residues. CDR3 sequence (DNA): TGTGCCAGCAGCTTAGATTCTTCCCCGGCGGGGGGAATCTACGAGCAGTACTTC. Translation: CASSLDSSPAGGIYEQYF.

This chain uses TRBV4-1 with TRBJ1-1, with TRBD1 identical over 8 bases. Looked up from germline, CDR1 is MGHRA and CDR2 is YSYEKL. CDR3 length equals 15 residues. Trimming took 1 base from V and 6 from J; bases not matched to a gene: 7. The CDR3 nucleotides read TGCGCCAGCAGCCAAGCCTACAGGGGGAGGGCTGAAGCTTTCTTT. Residues: CASSQAYRGRAEAFF.

This clone has only a few counts. J is TRBJ1-3 and V is TRBV29-1; the D is unclear. V was clipped by 4 bases and J by 2 bases, with 12 bases between them. Germline V gene data show CDR1 as SQVTM and CDR2 as ANQGSEA. The CDR3 length is 14 residues. For the CDR3, the DNA is TGCAGCGTTGTCGTTTCCCTCACTGGAAACACCATATATTTT. Its protein is CSVVVSLTGNTIYF.

The V gene is TRBV4-2, the J gene TRBJ1-6, with 9 bases fitting TRBD1. This CDR3 is 16 amino acids long. V was clipped by 2 bases and J by 10 bases; unmatched bases: 9. CDR1 and CDR2 from the germline V gene are LGHNA and YNFKEQ. DNA of the CDR3: TGTGCCAGCAGCCAACGGACAGGGGTCGGGCTCTCACCCCTCCACTTT. Amino acids: CASSQRTGVGLSPLHF.

The chain carries TRBV2 and TRBJ1-2, with a weak D call TRBD1 (6 bases). Germline CDR1 is SNHLY and CDR2 is FYNNEI. The CDR3 runs 13 residues. V lost 7 bases, J lost 4 bases, and 13 bases lay in between. The CDR3 region is CASTAGAGYGYTF. DNA of the CDR3: TGTGCCAGCACCGCAGGGGCCGGCTATGGCTACACCTTC.

The gene calls are TRBV19 and TRBJ1-5, with TRBD1 identical over 8 bases. V shed 7 bases, J shed 1 base, and the junction held 6 bases outside the gene matches. The CDR3 has 15 residues. CDR1 and CDR2 from the germline V gene are LNHDA and SQIVND (reference sequence). The CDR3 DNA is TGTGCCAGTAACCCGACAGGGGTAAGCAATCAGCCCCAGCATTTT. It translates to CASNPTGVSNQPQHF.

Only a few counts were recorded for this clone. The V call is TRBV6-5, the J call TRBJ1-4; maybe TRBD1 (6 bases). This CDR3 is built from 14 residues. V lost 5 bases and J lost 3, with 10 bases in between. Germline V CDR1 and CDR2: MNHEY, SVGAGI. The CDR3: CASSPTGPNEKLFF. The CDR3 bases are TGTGCCAGCAGTCCCACAGGGCCTAATGAAAAACTGTTTTTT.

This clone was detected once. V is TRBV29-1 and J is TRBJ1-2; 10 bases are shared with TRBD1. V shed 1 base and J 2 bases; nucleotides not matched to a gene: 7. CDR1 is SQVTM, CDR2 ANQGSEA, per germline. The CDR3 totals 16 residues. This CDR3 reads CSVEGKGQGWNYGYTF. The CDR3 coding sequence is TGCAGCGTTGAAGGAAAGGGACAGGGGTGGAACTATGGCTACACCTTC.